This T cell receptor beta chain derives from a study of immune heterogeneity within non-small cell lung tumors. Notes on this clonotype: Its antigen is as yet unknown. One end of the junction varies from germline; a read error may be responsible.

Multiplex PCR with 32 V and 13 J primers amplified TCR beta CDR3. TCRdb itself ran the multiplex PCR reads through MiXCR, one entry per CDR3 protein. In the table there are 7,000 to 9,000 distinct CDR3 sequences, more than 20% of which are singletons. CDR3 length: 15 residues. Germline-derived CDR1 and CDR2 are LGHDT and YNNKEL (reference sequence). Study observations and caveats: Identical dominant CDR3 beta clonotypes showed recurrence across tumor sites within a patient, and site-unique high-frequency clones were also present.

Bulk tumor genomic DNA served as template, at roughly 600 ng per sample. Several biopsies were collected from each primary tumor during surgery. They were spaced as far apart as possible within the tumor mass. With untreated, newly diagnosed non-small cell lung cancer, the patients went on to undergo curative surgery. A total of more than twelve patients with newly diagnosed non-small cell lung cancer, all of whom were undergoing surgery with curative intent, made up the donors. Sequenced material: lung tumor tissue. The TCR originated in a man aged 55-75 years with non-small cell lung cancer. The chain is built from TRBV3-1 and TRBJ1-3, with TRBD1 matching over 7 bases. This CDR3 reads CASIQDRATGNTIYF. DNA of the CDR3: TGTGCCAGCATCCAAGACAGGGCAACTGGAAACACCATATATTTT.